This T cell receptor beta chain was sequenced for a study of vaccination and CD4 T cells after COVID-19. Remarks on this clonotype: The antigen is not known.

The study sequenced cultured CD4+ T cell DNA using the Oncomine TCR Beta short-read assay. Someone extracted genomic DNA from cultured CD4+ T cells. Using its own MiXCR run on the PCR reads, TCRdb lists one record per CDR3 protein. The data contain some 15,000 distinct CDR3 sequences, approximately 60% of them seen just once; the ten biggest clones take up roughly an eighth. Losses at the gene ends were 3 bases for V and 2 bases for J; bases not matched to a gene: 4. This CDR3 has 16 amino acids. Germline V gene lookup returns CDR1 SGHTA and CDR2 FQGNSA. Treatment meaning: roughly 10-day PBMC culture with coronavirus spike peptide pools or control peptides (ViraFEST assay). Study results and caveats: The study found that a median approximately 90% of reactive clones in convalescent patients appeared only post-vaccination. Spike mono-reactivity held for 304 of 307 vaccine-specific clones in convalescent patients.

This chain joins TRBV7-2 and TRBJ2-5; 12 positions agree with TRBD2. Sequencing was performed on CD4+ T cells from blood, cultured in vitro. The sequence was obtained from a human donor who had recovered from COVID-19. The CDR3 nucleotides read TGTGCCAGCAGCTTTACTAGCGGGAGGATACAAGAGACCCAGTACTTC. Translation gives CASSFTSGRIQETQYF.